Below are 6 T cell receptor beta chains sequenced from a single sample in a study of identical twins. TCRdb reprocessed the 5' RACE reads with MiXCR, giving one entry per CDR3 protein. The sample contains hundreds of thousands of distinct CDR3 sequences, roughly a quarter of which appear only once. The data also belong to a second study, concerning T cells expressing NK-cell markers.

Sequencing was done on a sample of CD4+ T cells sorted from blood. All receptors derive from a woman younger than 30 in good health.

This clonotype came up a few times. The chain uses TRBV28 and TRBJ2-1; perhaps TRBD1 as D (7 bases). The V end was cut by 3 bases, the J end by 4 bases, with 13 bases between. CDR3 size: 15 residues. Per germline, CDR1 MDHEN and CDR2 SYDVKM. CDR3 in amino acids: CASSLGGTVYNEQFF. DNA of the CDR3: TGTGCCAGCAGTTTGGGCGGGACAGTATACAATGAGCAGTTCTTC. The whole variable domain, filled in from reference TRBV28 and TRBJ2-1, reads DVKVTQSSRYLVKRTGEKVFLECVQDMDHENMFWYRQDPGLGLRLIYFSYDVKMKEKGDIPEGYSVSREKKERFSLILESASTNQTSMYLCASSLGGTVYNEQFFGPGTRLTVL.

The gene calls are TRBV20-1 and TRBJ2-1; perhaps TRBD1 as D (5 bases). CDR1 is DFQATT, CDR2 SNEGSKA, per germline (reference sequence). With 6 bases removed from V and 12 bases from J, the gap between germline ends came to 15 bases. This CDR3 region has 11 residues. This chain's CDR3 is CSARAMGPQFF. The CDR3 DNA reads TGCAGTGCCCGGGCGATGGGGCCGCAGTTCTTC.

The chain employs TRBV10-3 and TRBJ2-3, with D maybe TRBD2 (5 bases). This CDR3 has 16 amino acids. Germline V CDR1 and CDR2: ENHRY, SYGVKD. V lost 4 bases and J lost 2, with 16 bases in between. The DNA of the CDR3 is TGTGCCATCAGTGCAGACAATCGAGGGTTCACAGATACGCAGTATTTT. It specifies CAISADNRGFTDTQYF.

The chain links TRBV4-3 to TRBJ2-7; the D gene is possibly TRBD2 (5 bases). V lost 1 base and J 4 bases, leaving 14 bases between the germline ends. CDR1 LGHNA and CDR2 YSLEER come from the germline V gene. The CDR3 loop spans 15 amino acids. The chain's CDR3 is CASSQGPGEGYEQYF. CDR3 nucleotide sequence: TGCGCCAGCAGCCAAGGGCCCGGGGAAGGATACGAGCAGTACTTC.

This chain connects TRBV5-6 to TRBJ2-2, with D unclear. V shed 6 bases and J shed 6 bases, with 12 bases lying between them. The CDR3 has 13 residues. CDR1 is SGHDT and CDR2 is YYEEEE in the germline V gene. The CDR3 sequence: CASTVGPSGELFF. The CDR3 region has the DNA TGTGCCAGCACCGTCGGCCCCTCCGGGGAGCTGTTTTTT.

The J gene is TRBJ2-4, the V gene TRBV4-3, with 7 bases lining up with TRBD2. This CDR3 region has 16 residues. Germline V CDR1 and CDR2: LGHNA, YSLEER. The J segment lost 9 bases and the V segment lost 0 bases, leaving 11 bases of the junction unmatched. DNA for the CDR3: TGCGCCAGCAGCCAAGATTGGGGGAGGGTCAAGGGCATTCAGTACTTC. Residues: CASSQDWGRVKGIQYF.